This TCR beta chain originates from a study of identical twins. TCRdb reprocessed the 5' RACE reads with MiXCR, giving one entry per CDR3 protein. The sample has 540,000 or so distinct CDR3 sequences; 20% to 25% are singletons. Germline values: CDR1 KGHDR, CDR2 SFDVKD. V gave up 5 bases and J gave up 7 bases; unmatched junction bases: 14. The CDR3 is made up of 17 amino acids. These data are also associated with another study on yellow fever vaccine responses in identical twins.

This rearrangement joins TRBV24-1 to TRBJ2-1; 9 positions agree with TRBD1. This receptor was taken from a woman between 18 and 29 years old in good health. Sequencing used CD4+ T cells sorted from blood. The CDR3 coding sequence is TGTGCCACCAGTGGGGGACAGGGATCTTCTCTACGTAATGAGCAGTTCTTC. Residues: CATSGGQGSSLRNEQFF.